This TCR beta chain was recovered during a study of T-cell reconstitution after alpha-beta-depleted transplantation in children (dated by TCRdb to 2015 to 2016). Broadly, across the study: Using TCR repertoire profiling, the study quantitatively followed how T-cell immune reconstitution unfolded in children after TCRalphabeta/CD19-depleted allogeneic hematopoietic cell transplantation. Broader findings and caveats from the paper: The high TCRbeta diversity at day 60 in some patients was ascribed to recipient T cells and intrathymic progenitors that had survived conditioning. The apparently early recovery of alphabetaT-cell counts about two months after transplant reportedly depended on only several hundred rapidly expanded clones that came from non-depleted graft cells. Over subsequent months, a decline in hyperexpanded clone frequencies was noted, and after one year, T-cell counts and TCRbeta diversity were mostly ascribed to newly produced T cells.

The treatment or condition label, as the study defines it: allogeneic hematopoietic cell transplantation with graft depleted of TCRalphabeta T cells and CD19 B cells. The children who served as transplant recipients had been given grafts of TCRalphabeta/CD19-depleted allogeneic hematopoietic cells. Reading the germline V gene gives CDR1 SGHTA and CDR2 FQGNSA. Including the terminal cysteine and phenylalanine, the CDR3 comprises 19 residues. The only DNA kept is the CDR3, 57 bases in frame from the first base. V is pruned by 0 bases and J by 0 bases, leaving 7 bases of the junction without a gene match. This clonotype was found a few times. This receptor's antigen is unknown. No base qualities exist here, and no much larger clone lies one base off it. Library construction relied on PCR. Sequencing took place on an Illumina HiSeq 2500. TCR libraries were prepared with molecular barcoding, using unique molecular identifiers to normalize TCRbeta repertoire quantification. TCRdb cleaned the public reads at Q25 with fastp, built clones with MiXCR and kept in-frame beta chains. Each CDR3 protein gets just one entry, which takes the most common genes and DNA from the rows behind it. In this sample the table shows some 180,000 distinct CDR3 sequences, under 8.5% of which occur a single time. The leading ten clones occupy 5% to 6.5% of the sample.

The sequence links TRBV7-2 to TRBJ2-6, and 8 junction bases match TRBD1. Sequencing used PBMCs, obtained before TCRalphabeta/CD19-depleted stem cell transplant. This receptor was obtained from a boy aged 2-9 years with acute lymphoblastic leukemia, due to receive a stem cell transplant. The DNA reads as follows: TGTGCCAGCAGCTTAGCTGGACAGGGTCTGCACTCTGGGGCCAACGTCCTGACTTTC. This translates into CASSLAGQGLHSGANVLTF.